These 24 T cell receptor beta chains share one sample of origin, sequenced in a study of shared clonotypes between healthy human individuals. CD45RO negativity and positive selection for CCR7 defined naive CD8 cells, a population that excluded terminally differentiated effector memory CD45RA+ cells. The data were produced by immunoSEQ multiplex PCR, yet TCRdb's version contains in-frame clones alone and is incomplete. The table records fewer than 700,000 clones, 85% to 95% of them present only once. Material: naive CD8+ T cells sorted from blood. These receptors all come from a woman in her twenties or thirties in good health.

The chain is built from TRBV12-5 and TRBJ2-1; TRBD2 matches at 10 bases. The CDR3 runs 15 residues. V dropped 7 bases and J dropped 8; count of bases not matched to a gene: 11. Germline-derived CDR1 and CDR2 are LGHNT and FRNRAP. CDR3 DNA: TGTGCTAGTGCCGAGAGCGGGAGGGTGGTCTATGAGCAGTTCTTC. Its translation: CASAESGRVVYEQFF. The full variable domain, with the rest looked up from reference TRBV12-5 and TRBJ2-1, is DARVTQTPRHKVTEMGQEVTMRCQPILGHNTVFWYRQTMMQGLELLAYFRNRAPLDDSGMPKDRFSAEMPDATLATLKIQPSEPRDSAVYFCASAESGRVVYEQFFGPGTRLTVL.

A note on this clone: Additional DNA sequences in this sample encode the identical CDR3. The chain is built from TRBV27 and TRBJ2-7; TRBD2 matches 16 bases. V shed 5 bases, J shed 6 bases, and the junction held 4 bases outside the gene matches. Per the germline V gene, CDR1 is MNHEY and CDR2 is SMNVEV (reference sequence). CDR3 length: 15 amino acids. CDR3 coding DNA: TGTGCCAGCAGTCTAGGGACTAGCGGGAGGGGCGAGCAGTACTTC. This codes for CASSLGTSGRGEQYF.

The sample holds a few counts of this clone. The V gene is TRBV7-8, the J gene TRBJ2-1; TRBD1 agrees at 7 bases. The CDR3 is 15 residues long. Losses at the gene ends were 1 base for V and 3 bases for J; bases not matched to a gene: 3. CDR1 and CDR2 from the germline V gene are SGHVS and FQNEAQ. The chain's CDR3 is CASSLGDRDYNEQFF. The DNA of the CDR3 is TGTGCCAGCAGCTTAGGAGACAGGGACTACAATGAGCAGTTCTTC.

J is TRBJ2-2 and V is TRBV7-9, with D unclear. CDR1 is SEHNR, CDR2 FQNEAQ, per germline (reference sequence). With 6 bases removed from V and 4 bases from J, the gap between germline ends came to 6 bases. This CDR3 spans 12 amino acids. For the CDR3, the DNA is TGTGCCAGCAGTACCAGCACCGGGGAGCTGTTTTTT. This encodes CASSTSTGELFF. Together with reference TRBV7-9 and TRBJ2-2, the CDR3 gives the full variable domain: DTGVSQNPRHKITKRGQNVTFRCDPISEHNRLYWYRQTLGQGPEFLTYFQNEAQLEKSRLLSDRFSAERPKGSFSTLEIQRTEQGDSAMYLCASSTSTGELFFGEGSRLTVL.

The CDR3: CAVGFTGELFF. Here the CDR3 DNA reads TGTGCCGTAGGTTTCACCGGGGAGCTGTTTTTT. This sequence joins TRBV25-1 and TRBJ2-2; D uncertain. CDR3 length: 11 residues. Germline assignment: CDR1 MGHDK and CDR2 SYGVNS. V gave up 11 bases and J gave up 4 bases, with 8 bases separating them.

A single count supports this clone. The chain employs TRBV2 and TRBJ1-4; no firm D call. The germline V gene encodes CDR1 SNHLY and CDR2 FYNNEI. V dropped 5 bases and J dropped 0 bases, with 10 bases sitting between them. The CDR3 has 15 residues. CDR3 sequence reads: CASSPTGTTNEKLFF. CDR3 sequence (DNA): TGTGCCAGCAGTCCAACCGGTACAACTAATGAAAAACTGTTTTTT.

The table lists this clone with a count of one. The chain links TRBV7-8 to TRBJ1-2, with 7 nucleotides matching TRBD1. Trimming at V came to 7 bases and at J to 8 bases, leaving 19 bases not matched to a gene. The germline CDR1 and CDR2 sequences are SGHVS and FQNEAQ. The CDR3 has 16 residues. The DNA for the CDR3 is TGTGCCAGCACCTATGAACCGGTAGGGGGCTCTTACGGCTACACCTTC. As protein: CASTYEPVGGSYGYTF.

The CDR3, as DNA: TGTGCCAGCAGCTTTACATCCGGGGCTAGCGGGTTACCCTACGAGCAGTACTTC. Its protein is CASSFTSGASGLPYEQYF. The chain joins TRBV7-2 to TRBJ2-7; 8 bases align to TRBD2. In germline, CDR1 is SGHTA, CDR2 FQGNSA. The CDR3 runs 18 residues. Unmatched junction bases numbered 15, after V lost 3 bases and J lost 2 bases.

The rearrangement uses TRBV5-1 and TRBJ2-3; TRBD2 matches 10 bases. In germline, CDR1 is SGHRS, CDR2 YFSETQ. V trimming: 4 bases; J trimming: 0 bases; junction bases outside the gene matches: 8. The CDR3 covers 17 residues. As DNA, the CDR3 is TGCGCCAGCAGCCCATCGACTAGCGGGCTGAGCACAGATACGCAGTATTTT. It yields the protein CASSPSTSGLSTDTQYF.

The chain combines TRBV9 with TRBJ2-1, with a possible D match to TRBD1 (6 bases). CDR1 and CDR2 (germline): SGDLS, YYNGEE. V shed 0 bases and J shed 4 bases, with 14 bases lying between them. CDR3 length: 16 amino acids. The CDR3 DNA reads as TGTGCCAGCAGCGTAGCTTTGACAGGTCGGTACAATGAGCAGTTCTTC. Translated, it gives CASSVALTGRYNEQFF.

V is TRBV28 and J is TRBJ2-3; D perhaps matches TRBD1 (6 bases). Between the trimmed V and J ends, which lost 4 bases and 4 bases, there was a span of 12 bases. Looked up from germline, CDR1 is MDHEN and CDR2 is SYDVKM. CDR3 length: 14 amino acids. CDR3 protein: CASSYQRQADTQYF. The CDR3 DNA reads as TGTGCCAGCAGTTATCAGCGACAGGCAGATACGCAGTATTTT.

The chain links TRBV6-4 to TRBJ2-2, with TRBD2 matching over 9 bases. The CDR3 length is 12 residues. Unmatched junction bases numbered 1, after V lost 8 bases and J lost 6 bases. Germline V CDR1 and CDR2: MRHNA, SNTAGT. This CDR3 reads CASGLAPGELFF. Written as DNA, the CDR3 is TGTGCCAGCGGACTAGCGCCCGGGGAGCTGTTTTTT.

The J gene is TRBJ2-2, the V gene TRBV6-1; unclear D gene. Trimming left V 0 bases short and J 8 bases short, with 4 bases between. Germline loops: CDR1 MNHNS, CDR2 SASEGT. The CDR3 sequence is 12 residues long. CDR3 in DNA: TGTGCCAGCAGTGAAGCAATTGGGGAGCTGTTTTTT. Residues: CASSEAIGELFF.

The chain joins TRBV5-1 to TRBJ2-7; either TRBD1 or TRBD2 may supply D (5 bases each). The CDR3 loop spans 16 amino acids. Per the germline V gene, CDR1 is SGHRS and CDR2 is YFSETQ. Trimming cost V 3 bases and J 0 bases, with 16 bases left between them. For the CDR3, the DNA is TGCGCCAGCAGCTCCGGCGGTGGGACCCTCTCCTACGAGCAGTACTTC. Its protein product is CASSSGGGTLSYEQYF.

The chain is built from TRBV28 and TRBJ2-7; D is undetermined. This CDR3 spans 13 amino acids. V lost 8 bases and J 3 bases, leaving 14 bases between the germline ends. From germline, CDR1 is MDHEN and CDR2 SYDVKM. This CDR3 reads CASAPPESYEQYF. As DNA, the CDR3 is TGTGCCAGCGCTCCCCCGGAGAGCTACGAGCAGTACTTC.

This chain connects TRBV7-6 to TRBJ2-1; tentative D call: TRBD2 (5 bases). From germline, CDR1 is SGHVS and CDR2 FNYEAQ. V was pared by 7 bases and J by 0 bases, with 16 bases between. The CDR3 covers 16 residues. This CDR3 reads CASTLLRDSSYNEQFF. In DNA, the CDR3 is TGTGCCAGCACCCTGCTGAGGGATAGCTCCTACAATGAGCAGTTCTTC.

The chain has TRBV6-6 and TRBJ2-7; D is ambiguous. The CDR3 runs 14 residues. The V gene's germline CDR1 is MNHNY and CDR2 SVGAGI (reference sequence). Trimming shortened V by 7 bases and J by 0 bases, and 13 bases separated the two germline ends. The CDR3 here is CASTPGPSSYEQYF. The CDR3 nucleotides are TGTGCCAGCACCCCTGGACCAAGCTCCTACGAGCAGTACTTC.

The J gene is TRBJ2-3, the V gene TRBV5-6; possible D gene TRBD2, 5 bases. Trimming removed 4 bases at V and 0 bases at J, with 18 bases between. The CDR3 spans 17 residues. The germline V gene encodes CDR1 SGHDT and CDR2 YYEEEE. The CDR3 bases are TGTGCCAGCAGCGCGGTATACGAGCGGACCAGCACAGATACGCAGTATTTT. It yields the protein CASSAVYERTSTDTQYF.

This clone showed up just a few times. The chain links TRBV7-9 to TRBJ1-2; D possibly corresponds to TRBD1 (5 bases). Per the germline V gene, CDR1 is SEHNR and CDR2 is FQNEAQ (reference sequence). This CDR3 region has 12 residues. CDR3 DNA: TGTGCGGGGGGGGAGTCTAACTATGGCTACACCTTC. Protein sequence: CAGGESNYGYTF. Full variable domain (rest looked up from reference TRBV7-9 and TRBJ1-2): DTGVSQNPRHKITKRGQNVTFRCDPISEHNRLYWYRQTLGQGPEFLTYFQNEAQLEKSRLLSDRFSAERPKGSFSTLEIQRTEQGDSAMYLCAGGESNYGYTFGSGTRLTVV.

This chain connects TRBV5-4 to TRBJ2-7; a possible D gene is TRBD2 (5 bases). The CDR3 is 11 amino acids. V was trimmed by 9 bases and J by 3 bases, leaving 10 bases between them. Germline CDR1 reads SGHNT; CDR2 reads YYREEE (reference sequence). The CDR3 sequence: CATEAGYEQYF. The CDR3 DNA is TGTGCCACCGAGGCGGGCTACGAGCAGTACTTC.

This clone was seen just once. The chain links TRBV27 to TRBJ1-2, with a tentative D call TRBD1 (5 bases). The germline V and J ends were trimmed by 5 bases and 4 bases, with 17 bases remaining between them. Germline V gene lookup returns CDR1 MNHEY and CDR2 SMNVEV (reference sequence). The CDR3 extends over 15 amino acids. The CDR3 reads CASSPSRAGGYGYTF. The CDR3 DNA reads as TGTGCCAGCAGTCCCTCTAGGGCGGGGGGCTATGGCTACACCTTC.

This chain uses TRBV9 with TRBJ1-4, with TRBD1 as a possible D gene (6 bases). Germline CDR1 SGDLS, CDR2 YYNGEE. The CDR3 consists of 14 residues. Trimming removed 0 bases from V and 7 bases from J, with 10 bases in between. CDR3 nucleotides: TGTGCCAGCAGCGTAGCGGGGGCGGGTGAAAAACTGTTTTTT. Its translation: CASSVAGAGEKLFF.

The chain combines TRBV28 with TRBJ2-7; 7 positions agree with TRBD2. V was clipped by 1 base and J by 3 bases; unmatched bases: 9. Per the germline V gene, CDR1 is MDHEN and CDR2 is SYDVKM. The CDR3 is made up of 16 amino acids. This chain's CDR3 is CASSLSSSGIDYEQYF. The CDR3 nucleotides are TGTGCCAGCAGTTTATCGTCTAGCGGAATAGACTACGAGCAGTACTTC.

This CDR3 reads CASSQASRGLPEAFF. The CDR3 nucleotides read TGCGCCAGCAGCCAAGCGTCCAGGGGGCTCCCTGAAGCTTTCTTT. The gene calls are TRBV4-1 and TRBJ1-1; 8 bases match TRBD1. The trim removed 1 base at V and 6 bases at J, leaving 7 bases unmatched. The CDR3 runs to 15 residues. CDR1 and CDR2 from the germline V gene are MGHRA and YSYEKL.